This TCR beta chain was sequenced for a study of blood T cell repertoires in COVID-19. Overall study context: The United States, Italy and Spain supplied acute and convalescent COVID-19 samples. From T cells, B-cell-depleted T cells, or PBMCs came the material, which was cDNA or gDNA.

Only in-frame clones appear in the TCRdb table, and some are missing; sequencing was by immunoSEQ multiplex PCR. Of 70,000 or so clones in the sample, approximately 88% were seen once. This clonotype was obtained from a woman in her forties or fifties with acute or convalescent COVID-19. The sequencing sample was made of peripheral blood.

This CDR3 is CASSQWWQGSQPQHF. The CDR3 DNA reads TGCGCCAGCAGCCAATGGTGGCAGGGGAGTCAGCCCCAGCATTTT. V and J are TRBV4-1 and TRBJ1-5; D possibly corresponds to TRBD1 (6 bases). CDR1 and CDR2 (germline): MGHRA, YSYEKL. There are 15 residues in the CDR3. Between the trimmed V and J ends, which lost 2 bases and 6 bases, there was a span of 14 bases.